The 11 T cell receptor beta chains below all came from one sample that was sequenced in a study of technical replicates of blood from a handful of donors. Profiling relied on immunoSEQ multiplex PCR, and the TCRdb table lists in-frame clones only, not all of them. The table lists around 80,000 clones, about 98% of them singletons. Sequenced material: T cells isolated from PBMCs. The source of these receptors is a human donor in good health.

The chain combines TRBV30 with TRBJ1-5; D ambiguous. Germline CDR1 GTSNPN, CDR2 SVGIG (reference sequence). Trimming removed 0 bases from V and 2 bases from J, with 8 bases in between. This CDR3 region has 14 residues. The CDR3 region is CAWSVPGGNQPQHF. Here the CDR3 DNA reads TGTGCCTGGAGTGTACCAGGTGGCAATCAGCCCCAGCATTTT.

This rearrangement joins TRBV6-6 to TRBJ2-7; perhaps TRBD2 as D (6 bases). The CDR3 runs 11 residues. CDR1 is MNHNY, CDR2 SVGAGI, per germline (reference sequence). V lost 4 bases and J 5 bases, leaving 6 bases between the germline ends. The CDR3 spells CASSSGDEQYF. CDR3 in DNA: TGTGCCAGCAGTTCGGGAGACGAGCAGTACTTC.

V usage is TRBV5-1 and J usage is TRBJ2-2; 11 nucleotides line up with TRBD1. This CDR3 comprises 15 residues. Losses at the gene ends were 4 bases for V and 8 bases for J; bases not matched to a gene: 7. CDR1 and CDR2 from the germline V gene are SGHRS and YFSETQ. The CDR3 DNA follows: TGCGCCAGCAGCGTGGGACAGGGGGTATTTGGGGAGCTGTTTTTT. Translation: CASSVGQGVFGELFF.

J is TRBJ1-1 and V is TRBV4-1; 7 positions agree with TRBD1. Germline V gives CDR1 MGHRA, CDR2 YSYEKL. V trimming: 2 bases; J trimming: 3 bases; junction bases outside the gene matches: 6. The CDR3 is made up of 15 amino acids. The CDR3 reads CASSQPGTVHTEAFF. CDR3 DNA: TGCGCCAGCAGCCAACCCGGGACAGTGCACACTGAAGCTTTCTTT.

The chain uses TRBV28 and TRBJ2-2; tentative D call: TRBD2 (5 bases). This CDR3 region has 18 residues. The germline CDR1 and CDR2 sequences are MDHEN and SYDVKM. V was pared by 0 bases and J by 7 bases, with 21 bases between. CDR3 sequence: CASSLWFLREGRSGELFF. In nucleotides, the CDR3 is TGTGCCAGCAGTTTATGGTTTTTACGTGAGGGTAGAAGCGGGGAGCTGTTTTTT.

This rearrangement joins TRBV4-1 to TRBJ1-2, with 8 nucleotides matching TRBD1. Trimming took 3 bases from V and 2 from J; bases not matched to a gene: 5. The germline CDR1 and CDR2 sequences are MGHRA and YSYEKL. The CDR3 covers 15 residues. For the CDR3, the DNA is TGCGCCAGCAGCCAGCTTGGGGACAGGAACTATGGCTACACCTTC. This translates into CASSQLGDRNYGYTF.

This clone was seen just once. V gene TRBV28 combines with J gene TRBJ1-3; 7 positions agree with TRBD1. The CDR3 length is 14 residues. Germline assignment: CDR1 MDHEN and CDR2 SYDVKM. With 3 bases clipped from V and 4 bases from J, the junction kept 3 bases outside the gene matches. As DNA, the CDR3 is TGTGCCAGCAGTTTCAGGGGGTCCGGAAACACCATATATTTT. Translating it yields CASSFRGSGNTIYF. The whole variable domain, filled in from reference TRBV28 and TRBJ1-3, reads DVKVTQSSRYLVKRTGEKVFLECVQDMDHENMFWYRQDPGLGLRLIYFSYDVKMKEKGDIPEGYSVSREKKERFSLILESASTNQTSMYLCASSFRGSGNTIYFGEGSWLTVV.

The V gene is TRBV5-4, the J gene TRBJ2-2, with 12 bases lining up with TRBD2. Trimming removed 3 bases from V and 5 bases from J; junction bases left unmatched: 2. This CDR3 contains 15 residues. Germline V gene sequence: CDR1 SGHNT, CDR2 YYREEE (reference sequence). CDR3 sequence: CASSSTSGRTGELFF. CDR3 nucleotide sequence: TGTGCCAGCAGCTCGACTAGCGGGAGAACCGGGGAGCTGTTTTTT.

V and J are TRBV7-6 and TRBJ2-7; a possible D gene is TRBD2 (6 bases). V gave up 0 bases and J gave up 6 bases, with 9 bases separating them. This CDR3 is built from 13 residues. The germline gives CDR1 SGHVS, CDR2 FNYEAQ. The CDR3 spells CASSLAGGAEQYF. As DNA, the CDR3 is TGTGCCAGCAGCTTAGCGGGAGGAGCCGAGCAGTACTTC.

The chain employs TRBV6-6 and TRBJ1-1; the match to TRBD1 covers 7 bases. With V trimmed by 6 bases and J by 3 bases, 7 bases remained unmatched. Germline lookup yields CDR1 MNHNY and CDR2 SVGAGI (reference sequence). CDR3 length: 14 amino acids. The CDR3 DNA reads as TGTGCCAGCAGCCCCGACAGGGAGGACACTGAAGCTTTCTTT. Translation: CASSPDREDTEAFF.

The rearrangement joins TRBV6-5 to TRBJ2-2; possibly TRBD2 for D (7 bases). V lost 9 bases to trimming and J lost 4 bases, with 12 bases between them. The V gene's germline CDR1 is MNHEY and CDR2 SVGAGI. This CDR3 spans 13 amino acids. Written as DNA, the CDR3 is TGTGCCAGTGCGGGGGCGATCACCGGGGAGCTGTTTTTT. It specifies CASAGAITGELFF.